The next 9 T cell receptor beta chains were all read from a single sample in a study of OX40 agonist ivuxolimab in advanced cancers. The assay was immunoSEQ multiplex PCR, and TCRdb's table has in-frame clones only and misses some. The data show around 24,000 clones, less than 90% seen once. Here the sequenced sample was CD4+ or CD8+ T cells sorted from blood, taken in a trial of the OX40 agonist ivuxolimab. Receptors were obtained from an adult with an advanced solid tumor such as melanoma, head and neck, liver or kidney cancer.

The genes are TRBV7-8 and TRBJ1-2; 10 bases align to TRBD1. The V gene end was trimmed by 5 bases and the J gene end by 4 bases; junction bases not matched to a gene: 4. CDR1 is SGHVS, CDR2 FQNEAQ, per germline. The CDR3 totals 14 residues. In DNA form, the CDR3 reads TGTGCCAGCAGCCTCCGGACAGGGGGCTATGGCTACACCTTC. This encodes CASSLRTGGYGYTF.

The chain is built from TRBV5-4 and TRBJ2-5, with 8 positions matching TRBD1. The germline gives CDR1 SGHNT, CDR2 YYREEE (reference sequence). V shed 9 bases and J 5 bases; nucleotides not matched to a gene: 12. The CDR3 spans 14 residues. CDR3 region: CATSRTGQEETQYF. In DNA, the CDR3 is TGTGCCACCTCACGGACAGGGCAGGAGGAGACCCAGTACTTC.

Only one count was recorded for this clone. The gene calls are TRBV5-1 and TRBJ2-7; the D gene is possibly TRBD1 (6 bases). The ends were cut back, 6 bases at V and 6 bases at J, with 22 bases in the middle. The CDR3 spans 15 residues. From germline, CDR1 is SGHRS and CDR2 YFSETQ. DNA for the CDR3: TGCGCCAGCACTTTGGACGGGACAAAATCCAGCGAGCAGTACTTC. This translates into CASTLDGTKSSEQYF.

V and J are TRBV5-5 and TRBJ2-3; D is unclear. Trimming removed 0 bases at V and 1 base at J, with 6 bases between. Looked up from germline, CDR1 is SGHKS and CDR2 is YYEKEE (reference sequence). The CDR3 is 14 residues long. This CDR3 is CASSLDTGTDTQYF. The CDR3 bases are TGTGCCAGCAGCTTGGACACTGGCACAGATACGCAGTATTTT. Full variable domain (outside the CDR3, taken from reference TRBV5-5 and TRBJ2-3): DAGVTQSPTHLIKTRGQQVTLRCSPISGHKSVSWYQQVLGQGPQFIFQYYEKEERGRGNFPDRFSARQFPNYSSELNVNALLLGDSALYLCASSLDTGTDTQYFGPGTRLTVL.

The chain uses TRBV2 and TRBJ1-1; D not resolved. Per germline, CDR1 SNHLY and CDR2 FYNNEI. V was trimmed by 5 bases and J by 2 bases, leaving 6 bases between them. The CDR3 totals 12 residues. CDR3: CASSPHNTEAFF. In DNA, the CDR3 is TGTGCCAGCAGTCCCCATAACACTGAAGCTTTCTTT. The complete variable domain, with remaining parts taken from reference TRBV2 and TRBJ1-1, reads EPEVTQTPSHQVTQMGQEVILRCVPISNHLYFYWYRQILGQKVEFLVSFYNNEISEKSEIFDDQFSVERPDGSNFTLKIRSTKLEDSAMYFCASSPHNTEAFFGQGTRLTVV.

This chain joins TRBV5-1 and TRBJ2-5, with TRBD1 as a possible D gene (6 bases). Trimming stripped 0 bases from V and 3 bases from J, with 9 bases between. The CDR3 consists of 14 residues. Germline CDR1 and CDR2: SGHRS and YFSETQ. CDR3: CASSLEGHKETQYF. Written as DNA, the CDR3 is TGCGCCAGCAGCTTGGAGGGACATAAAGAGACCCAGTACTTC. Variable domain in full (rest from reference TRBV5-1 and TRBJ2-5): KAGVTQTPRYLIKTRGQQVTLSCSPISGHRSVSWYQQTPGQGLQFLFEYFSETQRNKGNFPGRFSGRQFSNSRSEMNVSTLELGDSALYLCASSLEGHKETQYFGPGTRLLVL.

The chain links TRBV5-1 to TRBJ2-7, with 9 bases fitting TRBD1. The junction had 20 bases not matched to a gene; V was cut back by 5 bases and J by 2 bases. CDR3 length: 19 residues. Germline V gene data show CDR1 as SGHRS and CDR2 as YFSETQ. The CDR3 DNA reads as TGCGCCAGCAGTCGAAAGTCACAGGGGGCACGCCGCGACCCCTACGAGCAGTACTTC. This codes for CASSRKSQGARRDPYEQYF.

This sequence joins TRBV25-1 and TRBJ2-5; TRBD1 aligns across 9 bases. Germline V CDR1 and CDR2: MGHDK, SYGVNS. V was clipped by 3 bases and J by 5 bases; unmatched bases: 4. The CDR3 runs to 14 residues. The DNA for the CDR3 is TGTGCCAGCAGTGACCCAGGACAGGGGGAGACCCAGTACTTC. It is translated as CASSDPGQGETQYF.

The CDR3, as DNA: TGTGCAAGTCGCAGGGACCCCTTCCGGGGGGCTAACACCGGGGAGCTGTTTTTT. Protein sequence: CASRRDPFRGANTGELFF. V usage is TRBV12-2 and J usage is TRBJ2-2; TRBD2, the table's D call, lacks a check against the DNA. TRBV12-2 is noted as a pseudogene. CDR3 length equals 18 residues.